This is a list of T cell receptor beta chains from one sample in a study of T cells after yellow fever vaccination. Using its own MiXCR run on the 5' RACE reads, TCRdb lists one record per CDR3 protein. The sample includes about 260,000 distinct CDR3 sequences, roughly 13% of them seen just once. The specimen was CD4+ T cells sorted from PBMCs, collected 45 days after the yellow fever booster vaccination. These receptors were obtained from a man aged 30 to 45 who received the YFV17D yellow fever vaccine. Both conserved end residues are part of each CDR3. D genes are given only for firm matches. Not every row has a clone size; where given, it reads once, few, many or a size class.

size	V	D	length	J	CDR3	DNA
few	TRBV15	NA	14	TRBJ2-3	CATSRDGYGGTQYF	TGTGCCACCAGCAGAGATGGTTACGGGGGTACGCAGTATTTT
once	TRBV5-6	NA	17	TRBJ2-2	CASSRIGRRHNTGELFF	TGTGCCAGCAGCCGGATTGGGAGGAGGCACAACACCGGGGAGCTGTTTTTT
NA	TRBV5-6	NA	13	TRBJ2-2	CASSPVTSGELFF	TGTGCCAGCAGCCCCGTGACATCCGGGGAGCTGTTTTTT
NA	TRBV25-1	TRBD1	14	TRBJ2-7	CASSVTGGVYEQYF	TGTGCCAGCAGTGTGACAGGGGGCGTCTACGAGCAGTACTTC
few	TRBV5-1	NA	15	TRBJ2-1	CASSLGQVIFGEQFF	TGCGCCAGCAGCTTGGGTCAGGTTATATTCGGTGAGCAGTTCTTC
few	TRBV4-3	NA	15	TRBJ2-7	CASREAEAGSYEQYF	TGCGCCAGCAGGGAAGCTGAGGCAGGCTCCTACGAGCAGTACTTC
few	TRBV15	NA	15	TRBJ1-1	CATSTWTVRNTEAFF	TGTGCCACCAGCACCTGGACAGTCCGGAACACTGAAGCTTTCTTT
few	TRBV10-3	NA	12	TRBJ2-7	CAISALRSEQYF	TGTGCCATCAGTGCCCTCCGGAGCGAGCAGTACTTC
NA	TRBV12-3/TRBV12-4	TRBD2	16	TRBJ2-3	CASSPLGSGSTDTQYF	TGTGCCAGCAGTCCACTTGGGAGCGGGAGTACAGATACGCAGTATTTT
few	TRBV7-8	NA	15	TRBJ1-5	CASSLEAYSNQPQHF	TGTGCCAGCAGCTTAGAGGCATATAGCAATCAGCCCCAGCATTTT
few	TRBV12-3/TRBV12-4	NA	15	TRBJ2-7	CASSLLLGPLYEQYF	TGTGCCAGCAGTTTACTCTTGGGACCTCTTTACGAGCAGTACTTC
NA	TRBV7-8	NA	15	TRBJ1-5	CASSVQGHRNQPQHF	TGTGCCAGCAGCGTTCAGGGGCATCGCAATCAGCCCCAGCATTTT
NA	TRBV12-3/TRBV12-4	NA	13	TRBJ1-2	CASSPGRTNGYTF	TGTGCCAGCAGTCCGGGACGGACTAATGGCTACACCTTC
NA	TRBV19	NA	13	TRBJ1-2	CATSDRINYGYTF	TGTGCCACTTCCGACAGGATTAACTATGGCTACACCTTC
many	TRBV20-1	TRBD1	16	TRBJ2-4	CSATPGQGDVVHIQYF	TGCAGTGCTACCCCAGGACAGGGGGATGTAGTGCACATTCAGTACTTC
NA	TRBV4-3	NA	13	TRBJ2-3	CASSQPGTDTQYF	TGCGCCAGCAGCCAACCCGGCACAGATACGCAGTATTTT
NA	TRBV20-1	NA	14	TRBJ2-1	CSARRGMGNNEQFF	TGCAGTGCCAGAAGGGGTATGGGGAACAATGAGCAGTTCTTC
few	TRBV20-1	TRBD2	15	TRBJ2-1	CSAASGTSGANEQFF	TGCAGTGCTGCCTCCGGGACTAGCGGGGCCAATGAGCAGTTCTTC
few	TRBV7-8	TRBD2	19	TRBJ2-7	CASSLVQVAGQSGAYEQYF	TGTGCCAGCAGCTTAGTTCAGGTAGCGGGCCAGAGTGGGGCCTACGAGCAGTACTTC
few	TRBV15	TRBD2	13	TRBJ2-2	CATGTRIDGELFF	TGTGCCACCGGGACTAGGATTGACGGGGAGCTGTTTTTT
NA	TRBV12-3/TRBV12-4	NA	13	TRBJ2-5	CASSQRTTETQYF	TGTGCCAGCAGTCAGAGAACAACAGAGACCCAGTACTTC
few	TRBV2	NA	16	TRBJ2-1	CASRVRPSSFYNEQFF	TGTGCCAGCAGGGTTCGACCGAGTTCTTTCTACAATGAGCAGTTCTTC
few	TRBV10-3	NA	11	TRBJ2-5	CAIGTKETQYF	TGTGCCATCGGGACCAAAGAGACCCAGTACTTC
few	TRBV7-6	NA	20	TRBJ2-1	CASSLVDGVGRPTGHNEQFF	TGTGCCAGCAGCTTAGTGGATGGGGTCGGTAGGCCTACGGGCCACAATGAGCAGTTCTTC
few	TRBV23-1	NA	15	TRBJ2-7	CASSQSRSPRGEQYF	TGCGCCAGCAGTCAATCGAGGAGCCCGAGGGGGGAGCAGTACTTC
NA	TRBV6-5	NA	15	TRBJ2-7	CASRYYSWGSYEQYF	TGTGCCAGCCGATACTACAGTTGGGGTTCCTACGAGCAGTACTTC
NA	TRBV7-2	TRBD2	15	TRBJ2-7	CASSTHTSGWVEQYF	TGTGCCAGCAGCACCCATACTAGCGGGTGGGTAGAGCAGTACTTC
few	TRBV18	NA	12	TRBJ2-3	CASSGKTDTQYF	TGTGCCAGCTCCGGGAAGACAGATACGCAGTATTTT
NA	TRBV6-5	NA	16	TRBJ2-1	CASSYSPDSFYNEQFF	TGTGCCAGCAGTTACTCGCCAGATTCATTCTACAATGAGCAGTTCTTC